A single sample is the source of the 22 T cell receptor beta chains below, sequenced in a study of blood T cell repertoires in COVID-19. Here immunoSEQ multiplex PCR was the method, and the copy in TCRdb shows in-frame clones only, minus some. In the table there are 350,000 or so clones, 90% of which are singletons. The sequencing sample was made of peripheral blood. The receptors derive from a man in his late teens or twenties with active or convalescent COVID-19.

The V gene is TRBV6-6, the J gene TRBJ2-7; TRBD2 matches at 7 bases. Germline V CDR1 and CDR2: MNHNY, SVGAGI (reference sequence). Trimming at V came to 5 bases and at J to 0 bases, leaving 10 bases not matched to a gene. This CDR3 comprises 16 residues. CDR3 amino acids: CASSTRLASSSYEQYF. In DNA form, the CDR3 reads TGTGCCAGCAGTACCCGACTAGCCTCAAGCTCCTACGAGCAGTACTTC.

The rearrangement links TRBV24-1 to TRBJ1-5; 10 nucleotides line up with TRBD1. Losses at the gene ends were 4 bases for V and 3 bases for J; bases not matched to a gene: 5. There are 16 residues in the CDR3. Germline CDR1 reads KGHDR; CDR2 reads SFDVKD. CDR3 DNA sequence: TGTGCCACCAGTGACTACGGGACAGGGGCCAATCAGCCCCAGCATTTT. Translated: CATSDYGTGANQPQHF.

This rearrangement joins TRBV10-3 to TRBJ2-1; perhaps TRBD1 as D (6 bases). Germline assignment: CDR1 ENHRY and CDR2 SYGVKD. The CDR3 length is 15 residues. Between the trimmed V and J ends, which lost 3 bases and 10 bases, there was a span of 19 bases. The CDR3 DNA reads TGTGCCATCAGTGATCTACAGGACAGTATAGGGGAGCAGTTCTTC. This gives the protein CAISDLQDSIGEQFF.

The chain recombines TRBV19 with TRBJ1-1, with D hard to call. The germline gives CDR1 LNHDA, CDR2 SQIVND (reference sequence). The CDR3 loop spans 12 amino acids. The V gene lost 11 bases and the J gene lost 4 bases, with 14 bases spanning the gap. The CDR3 region is CAAGRVGTEAFF. In nucleotides, the CDR3 is TGTGCCGCCGGGAGGGTTGGCACTGAAGCTTTCTTT.

CDR3 residues: CASSGGGARNEQFF. The CDR3 DNA is TGTGCCAGCAGTGGCGGGGGGGCGAGGAATGAGCAGTTCTTC. This chain connects TRBV27 to TRBJ2-1; 9 bases match TRBD2. Trimming took 5 bases from V and 7 from J; bases not matched to a gene: 6. The V gene's germline CDR1 is MNHEY and CDR2 SMNVEV (reference sequence). The CDR3 has 14 amino acids.

The rearrangement joins TRBV7-2 to TRBJ2-4; the D gene is possibly TRBD2 (6 bases). The CDR3 spans 17 residues. Germline values: CDR1 SGHTA, CDR2 FQGNSA. V shed 0 bases and J shed 5 bases, with 17 bases lying between them. The CDR3 is CASSLAVRGLSQNIQYF. The CDR3 bases are TGTGCCAGCAGCTTAGCCGTCCGGGGGTTGTCTCAAAACATTCAGTACTTC.

The gene calls are TRBV9 and TRBJ1-5, with TRBD1 matching 8 bases. Germline V gene data show CDR1 as SGDLS and CDR2 as YYNGEE. With V trimmed by 4 bases and J by 5 bases, 8 bases remained unmatched. The CDR3 is 15 amino acids. CDR3 bases: TGTGCCAGCAGCCCAGGGGGCAGGGCCGATCAGCCCCAGCATTTT. This sequence encodes CASSPGGRADQPQHF.

The chain carries TRBV7-2 and TRBJ2-1, with 9 bases aligning to TRBD1. The CDR3 is 16 residues long. V shed 5 bases and J 6 bases; nucleotides not matched to a gene: 11. Germline CDR1 is SGHTA and CDR2 is FQGNSA. The CDR3 spells CASSPKGTGFSNEQFF. The CDR3 DNA is TGTGCCAGCAGCCCAAAAGGGACAGGGTTTAGCAATGAGCAGTTCTTC.

This chain uses TRBV28 with TRBJ1-3; 7 bases are a match to TRBD1. The germline CDR1 and CDR2 sequences are MDHEN and SYDVKM. Losses at the gene ends were 6 bases for V and 4 bases for J; bases not matched to a gene: 6. The CDR3 has 14 residues. DNA of the CDR3: TGTGCCAGCAGGAGAAGGGGGCCAGGAAACACCATATATTTT. Protein: CASRRRGPGNTIYF.

The chain uses TRBV11-3 and TRBJ2-5, with D possibly TRBD2 on 6 matching bases. V lost 5 bases and J 4 bases, leaving 14 bases between the germline ends. CDR1 SGHNT and CDR2 YENEEA come from the germline V gene. This CDR3 has 14 residues. The CDR3: CASSLRGTRETQYF. CDR3 bases: TGTGCCAGCAGCCTGCGGGGTACTAGAGAGACCCAGTACTTC.

The chain uses TRBV2 and TRBJ2-3, with 10 nucleotides matching TRBD2. The CDR3 is 16 residues long. V was pared by 2 bases and J by 4 bases, with 6 bases of the junction left unmatched. CDR1 is SNHLY, CDR2 FYNNEI, per germline. CDR3 amino acids: CASSEPTSGDSDTQYF. Written as DNA, the CDR3 is TGTGCCAGCAGTGAACCCACTAGCGGGGACTCAGATACGCAGTATTTT.

The V gene is TRBV9, the J gene TRBJ2-1; D might be TRBD2 (6 bases). Germline CDR1 is SGDLS and CDR2 is YYNGEE. CDR3 length: 15 residues. Trimming pared 0 bases from V and 5 bases from J, leaving 12 bases between. The CDR3 loop reads CASSVVGGRDNEQFF. The CDR3 region has the DNA TGTGCCAGCAGCGTAGTGGGGGGTCGGGACAATGAGCAGTTCTTC.

The J gene is TRBJ2-7, the V gene TRBV11-2; D gene unclear. Trimming stripped 3 bases from V and 2 bases from J, with 8 bases between. There are 13 residues in the CDR3. Germline V gene data show CDR1 as SGHAT and CDR2 as FQNNGV. This CDR3 reads CASSFEATYEQYF. The DNA of the CDR3 is TGTGCCAGCAGCTTTGAGGCAACCTACGAGCAGTACTTC.

The J gene is TRBJ1-1, the V gene TRBV6-5; tentative D call: TRBD1 (6 bases). The length of the CDR3 is 14 residues. The germline CDR1 and CDR2 sequences are MNHEY and SVGAGI. Trimming pared 1 base from V and 7 bases from J, leaving 13 bases between. Here the CDR3 DNA reads TGTGCCAGCAGTTACTTAGATTCAGGGGTTGAAGCTTTCTTT. Residues: CASSYLDSGVEAFF.

The chain couples TRBV18 to TRBJ1-5, with a tentative D call TRBD1 (6 bases). Between the trimmed V and J ends, which lost 6 bases and 0 bases, there was a span of 12 bases. This CDR3 comprises 15 residues. Germline V gives CDR1 KGHSH, CDR2 LQKENI. CDR3: CASSTGIYSNQPQHF. The CDR3 region has the DNA TGTGCCAGCTCTACAGGGATTTATAGCAATCAGCCCCAGCATTTT.

This chain connects TRBV29-1 to TRBJ1-1; TRBD1 might be the D (5 bases). Trimming shortened V by 5 bases and J by 1 base, and 8 bases separated the two germline ends. The CDR3 has 12 residues. Germline V gives CDR1 SQVTM, CDR2 ANQGSEA. CDR3 sequence: CSVRTSNTEAFF. The CDR3 DNA reads TGCAGCGTTCGGACATCGAACACTGAAGCTTTCTTT.

This chain links TRBV24-1 with TRBJ1-5; 7 nucleotides match TRBD1. This CDR3 region has 16 residues. From germline, CDR1 is KGHDR and CDR2 SFDVKD. J lost 6 bases, V lost 3 bases, and 10 bases had no gene match. The CDR3 nucleotides read TGTGCCACCAGTGATGGCGACAGGGTAGGGGCTCAGCCCCAGCATTTT. Its translation is CATSDGDRVGAQPQHF.

In DNA, the CDR3 is TGTGCCAGCAGCTTAGGGGGCAACGGGTATGGCTACACCTTC. Its protein is CASSLGGNGYGYTF. This sequence joins TRBV7-9 and TRBJ1-2; D may be TRBD1 (5 bases). Germline V lookup: CDR1 SEHNR, CDR2 FQNEAQ (reference sequence). The CDR3 contains 14 residues. V shed 1 base and J shed 5 bases, with 11 bases lying between them.

A remark on this clone: The sample holds other DNA sequences that translate to the same CDR3. The chain employs TRBV28 and TRBJ1-5; no clear D. Germline V lookup: CDR1 MDHEN, CDR2 SYDVKM. The length of the CDR3 is 13 residues. V lost 2 bases and J 4 bases, leaving 6 bases between the germline ends. The CDR3, as DNA: TGTGCCAGCAGTTTAGCCGGGAATCAGCCCCAGCATTTT. It translates to CASSLAGNQPQHF.

This sequence joins TRBV2 and TRBJ2-5; 8 positions agree with TRBD1. CDR1 is SNHLY and CDR2 is FYNNEI in the germline V gene. This CDR3 is 14 amino acids long. V lost 1 base to trimming and J lost 5 bases; unmatched junction nucleotides: 3. The CDR3 spells CASSEGPGGETQYF. DNA of the CDR3: TGTGCCAGCAGTGAAGGCCCAGGGGGCGAGACCCAGTACTTC.

V and J are TRBV27 and TRBJ2-7; 7 bases are shared with TRBD1. This CDR3 contains 12 residues. Germline trimming cut 10 bases from V and 4 bases from J; bases unmatched to any gene: 7. Germline V gene sequence: CDR1 MNHEY, CDR2 SMNVEV (reference sequence). In DNA form, the CDR3 reads TGTGCCACTCGGGACAGAAGATACGAGCAGTACTTC. Protein sequence: CATRDRRYEQYF.

This clone was seen a handful of times. This CDR3 is CASSPEGLDIQYF. CDR3 nucleotides: TGCGCCAGCAGCCCCGAGGGTCTGGACATTCAGTACTTC. The genes are TRBV5-1 and TRBJ2-4; TRBD2 is a possible D gene (5 bases). CDR3 length: 13 amino acids. Germline assignment: CDR1 SGHRS and CDR2 YFSETQ. The germline V and J ends were trimmed by 4 bases and 8 bases, with 13 bases remaining between them.